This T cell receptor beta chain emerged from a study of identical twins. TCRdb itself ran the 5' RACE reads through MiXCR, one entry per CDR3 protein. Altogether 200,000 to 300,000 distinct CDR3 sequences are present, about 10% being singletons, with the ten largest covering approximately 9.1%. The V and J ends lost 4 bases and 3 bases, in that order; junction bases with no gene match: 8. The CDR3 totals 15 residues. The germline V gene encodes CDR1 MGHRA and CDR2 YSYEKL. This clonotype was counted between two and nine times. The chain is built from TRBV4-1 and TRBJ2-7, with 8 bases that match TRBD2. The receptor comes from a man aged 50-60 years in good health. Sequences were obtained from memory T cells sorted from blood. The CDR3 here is CASSPSSGGGYEQYF. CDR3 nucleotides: TGCGCCAGCAGCCCTTCTTCGGGGGGGGGCTACGAGCAGTACTTC.